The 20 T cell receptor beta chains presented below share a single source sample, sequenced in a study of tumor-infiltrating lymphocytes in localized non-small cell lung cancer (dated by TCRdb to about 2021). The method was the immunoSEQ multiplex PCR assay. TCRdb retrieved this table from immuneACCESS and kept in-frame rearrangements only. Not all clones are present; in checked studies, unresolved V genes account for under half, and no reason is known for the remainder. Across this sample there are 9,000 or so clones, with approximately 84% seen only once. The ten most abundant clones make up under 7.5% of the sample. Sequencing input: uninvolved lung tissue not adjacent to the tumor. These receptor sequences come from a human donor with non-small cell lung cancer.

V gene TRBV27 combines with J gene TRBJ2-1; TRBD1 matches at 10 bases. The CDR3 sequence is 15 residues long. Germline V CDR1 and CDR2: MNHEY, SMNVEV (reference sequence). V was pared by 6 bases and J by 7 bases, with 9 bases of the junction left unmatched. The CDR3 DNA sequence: TGTGCCAGCAGAGTTCCGGGACAGGGGTGGAATGAGCAGTTCTTC. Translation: CASRVPGQGWNEQFF.

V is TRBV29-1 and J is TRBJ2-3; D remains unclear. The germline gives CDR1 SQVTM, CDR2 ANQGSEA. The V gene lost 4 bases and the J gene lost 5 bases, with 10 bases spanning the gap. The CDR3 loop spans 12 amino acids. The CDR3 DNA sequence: TGCAGCGTTGTTGCCAGCCTAGATACGCAGTATTTT. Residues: CSVVASLDTQYF.

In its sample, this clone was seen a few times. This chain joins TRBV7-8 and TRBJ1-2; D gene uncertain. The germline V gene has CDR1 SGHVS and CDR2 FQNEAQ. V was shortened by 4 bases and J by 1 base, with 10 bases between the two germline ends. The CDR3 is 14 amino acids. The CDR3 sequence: CASSSWALNYGYTF. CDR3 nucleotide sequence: TGTGCCAGCAGCTCCTGGGCCCTTAACTATGGCTACACCTTC.

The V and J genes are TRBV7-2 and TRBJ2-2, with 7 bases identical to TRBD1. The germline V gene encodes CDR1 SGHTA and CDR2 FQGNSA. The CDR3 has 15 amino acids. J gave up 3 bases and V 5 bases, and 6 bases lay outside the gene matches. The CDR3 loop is CASSPGGIDTGELFF. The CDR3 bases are TGTGCCAGCAGCCCAGGGGGAATCGACACCGGGGAGCTGTTTTTT.

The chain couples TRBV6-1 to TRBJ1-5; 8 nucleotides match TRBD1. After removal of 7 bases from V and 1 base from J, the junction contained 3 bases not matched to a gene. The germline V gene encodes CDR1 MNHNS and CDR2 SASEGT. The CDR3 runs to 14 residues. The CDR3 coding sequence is TGTGCCAGCAAAAGACAGGGGAGCAATCAGCCCCAGCATTTT. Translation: CASKRQGSNQPQHF.

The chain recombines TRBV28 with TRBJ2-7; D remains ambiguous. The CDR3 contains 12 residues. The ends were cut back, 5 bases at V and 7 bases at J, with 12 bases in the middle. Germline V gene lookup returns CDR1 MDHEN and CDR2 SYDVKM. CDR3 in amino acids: CASSRSPREQYF. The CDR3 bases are TGTGCCAGCAGTCGTTCGCCGAGGGAGCAGTACTTC.

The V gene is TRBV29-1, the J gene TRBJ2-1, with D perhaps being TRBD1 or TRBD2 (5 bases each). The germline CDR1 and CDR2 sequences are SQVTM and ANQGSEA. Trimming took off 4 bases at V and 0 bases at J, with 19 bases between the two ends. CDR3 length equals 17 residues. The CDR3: CSVGLGGHRSSYNEQFF. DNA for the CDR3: TGCAGCGTTGGCCTTGGAGGACATAGGAGCTCCTACAATGAGCAGTTCTTC.

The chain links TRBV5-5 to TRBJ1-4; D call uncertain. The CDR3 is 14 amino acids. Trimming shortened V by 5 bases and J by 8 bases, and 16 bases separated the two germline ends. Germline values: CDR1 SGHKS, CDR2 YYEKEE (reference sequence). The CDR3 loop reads CASSSVEYEEKLFF. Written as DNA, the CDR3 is TGTGCCAGCAGTTCCGTGGAATATGAGGAAAAACTGTTTTTT. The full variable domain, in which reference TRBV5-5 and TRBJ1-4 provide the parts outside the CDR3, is DAGVTQSPTHLIKTRGQQVTLRCSPISGHKSVSWYQQVLGQGPQFIFQYYEKEERGRGNFPDRFSARQFPNYSSELNVNALLLGDSALYLCASSSVEYEEKLFFGSGTQLSVL.

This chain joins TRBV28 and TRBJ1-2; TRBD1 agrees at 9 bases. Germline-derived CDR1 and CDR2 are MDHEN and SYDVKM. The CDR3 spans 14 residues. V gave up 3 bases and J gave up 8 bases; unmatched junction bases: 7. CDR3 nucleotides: TGTGCCAGCAGTTTTGGGGACAGGGAGCGGGGCTACACCTTC. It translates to CASSFGDRERGYTF.

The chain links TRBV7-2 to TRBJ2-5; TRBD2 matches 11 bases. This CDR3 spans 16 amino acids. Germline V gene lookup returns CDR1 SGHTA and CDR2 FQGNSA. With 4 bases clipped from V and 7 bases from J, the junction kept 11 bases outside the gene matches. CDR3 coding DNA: TGTGCCAGCAGCTCAATTAGCGGGGGGGCGAGGGGGACCCAGTACTTC. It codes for CASSSISGGARGTQYF.

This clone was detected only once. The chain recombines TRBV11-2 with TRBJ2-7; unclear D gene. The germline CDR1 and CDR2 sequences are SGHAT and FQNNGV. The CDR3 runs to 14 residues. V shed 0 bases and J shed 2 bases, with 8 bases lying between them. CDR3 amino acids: CASSLDPATYEQYF. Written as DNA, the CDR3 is TGTGCCAGCAGCTTAGATCCCGCGACCTACGAGCAGTACTTC.

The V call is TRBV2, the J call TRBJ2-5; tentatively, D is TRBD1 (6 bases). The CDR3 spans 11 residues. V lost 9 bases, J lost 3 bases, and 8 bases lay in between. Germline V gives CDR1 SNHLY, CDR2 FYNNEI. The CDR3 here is CASRTEETQYF. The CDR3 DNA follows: TGTGCCAGTAGGACAGAAGAGACCCAGTACTTC.

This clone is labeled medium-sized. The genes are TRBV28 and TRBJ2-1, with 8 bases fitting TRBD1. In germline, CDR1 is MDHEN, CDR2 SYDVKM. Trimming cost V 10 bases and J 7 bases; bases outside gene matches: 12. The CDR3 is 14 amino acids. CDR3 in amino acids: CATQAGTGLNEQFF. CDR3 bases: TGTGCCACACAAGCCGGGACAGGTTTGAATGAGCAGTTCTTC.

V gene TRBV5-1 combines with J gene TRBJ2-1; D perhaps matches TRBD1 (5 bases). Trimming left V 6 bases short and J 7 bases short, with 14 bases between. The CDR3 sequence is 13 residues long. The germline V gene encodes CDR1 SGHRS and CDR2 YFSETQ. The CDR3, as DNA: TGCGCCAGCACCCAGGGATCGAGGAATGAGCAGTTCTTC. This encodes CASTQGSRNEQFF.

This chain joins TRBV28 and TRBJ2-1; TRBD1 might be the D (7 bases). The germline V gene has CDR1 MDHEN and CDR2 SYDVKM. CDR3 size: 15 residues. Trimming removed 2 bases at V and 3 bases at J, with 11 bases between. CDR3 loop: CASSLQGGYYNEQFF. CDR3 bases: TGTGCCAGCAGTTTACAGGGGGGATACTACAATGAGCAGTTCTTC.

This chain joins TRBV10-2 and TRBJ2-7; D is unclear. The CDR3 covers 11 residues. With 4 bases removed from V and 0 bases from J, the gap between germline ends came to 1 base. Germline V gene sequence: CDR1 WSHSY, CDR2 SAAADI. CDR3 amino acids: CASSVSYEQYF. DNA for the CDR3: TGCGCCAGCAGTGTCTCCTACGAGCAGTACTTC.

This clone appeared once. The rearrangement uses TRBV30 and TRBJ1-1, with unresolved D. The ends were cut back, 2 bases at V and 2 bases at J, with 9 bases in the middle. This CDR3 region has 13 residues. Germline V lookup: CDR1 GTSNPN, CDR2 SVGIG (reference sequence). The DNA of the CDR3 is TGTGCCTGGAGTAGGACCGCTAACACTGAAGCTTTCTTT. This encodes CAWSRTANTEAFF. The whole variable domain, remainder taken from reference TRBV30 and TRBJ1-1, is SQTIHQWPATLVQPVGSPLSLECTVEGTSNPNLYWYRQAAGRGLQLLFYSVGIGQISSEVPQNLSASRPQDRQFILSSKKLLLSDSGFYLCAWSRTANTEAFFGQGTRLTVV.

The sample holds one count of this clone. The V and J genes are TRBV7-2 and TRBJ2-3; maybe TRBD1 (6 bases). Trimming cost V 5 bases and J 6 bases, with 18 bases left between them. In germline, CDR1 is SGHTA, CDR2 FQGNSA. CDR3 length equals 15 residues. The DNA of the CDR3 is TGTGCCAGCAGCAGGGACATCCGGACCTACGATACGCAGTATTTT. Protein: CASSRDIRTYDTQYF.

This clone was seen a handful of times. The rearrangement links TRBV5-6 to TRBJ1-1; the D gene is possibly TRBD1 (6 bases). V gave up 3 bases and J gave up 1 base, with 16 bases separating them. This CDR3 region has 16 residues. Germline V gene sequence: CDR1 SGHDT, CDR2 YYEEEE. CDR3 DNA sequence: TGTGCCAGCAGCTCCGACTTCAGGGGTACGAACACTGAAGCTTTCTTT. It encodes CASSSDFRGTNTEAFF.

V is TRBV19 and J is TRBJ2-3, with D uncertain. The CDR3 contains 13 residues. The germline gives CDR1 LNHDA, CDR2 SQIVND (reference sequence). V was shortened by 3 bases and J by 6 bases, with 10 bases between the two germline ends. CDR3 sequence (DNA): TGTGCCAGTAGTATCTGGTTGCGGGATACGCAGTATTTT. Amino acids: CASSIWLRDTQYF. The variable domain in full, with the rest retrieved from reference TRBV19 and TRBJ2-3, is DGGITQSPKYLFRKEGQNVTLSCEQNLNHDAMYWYRQDPGQGLRLIYYSQIVNDFQKGDIAEGYSVSREKKESFPLTVTSAQKNPTAFYLCASSIWLRDTQYFGPGTRLTVL.